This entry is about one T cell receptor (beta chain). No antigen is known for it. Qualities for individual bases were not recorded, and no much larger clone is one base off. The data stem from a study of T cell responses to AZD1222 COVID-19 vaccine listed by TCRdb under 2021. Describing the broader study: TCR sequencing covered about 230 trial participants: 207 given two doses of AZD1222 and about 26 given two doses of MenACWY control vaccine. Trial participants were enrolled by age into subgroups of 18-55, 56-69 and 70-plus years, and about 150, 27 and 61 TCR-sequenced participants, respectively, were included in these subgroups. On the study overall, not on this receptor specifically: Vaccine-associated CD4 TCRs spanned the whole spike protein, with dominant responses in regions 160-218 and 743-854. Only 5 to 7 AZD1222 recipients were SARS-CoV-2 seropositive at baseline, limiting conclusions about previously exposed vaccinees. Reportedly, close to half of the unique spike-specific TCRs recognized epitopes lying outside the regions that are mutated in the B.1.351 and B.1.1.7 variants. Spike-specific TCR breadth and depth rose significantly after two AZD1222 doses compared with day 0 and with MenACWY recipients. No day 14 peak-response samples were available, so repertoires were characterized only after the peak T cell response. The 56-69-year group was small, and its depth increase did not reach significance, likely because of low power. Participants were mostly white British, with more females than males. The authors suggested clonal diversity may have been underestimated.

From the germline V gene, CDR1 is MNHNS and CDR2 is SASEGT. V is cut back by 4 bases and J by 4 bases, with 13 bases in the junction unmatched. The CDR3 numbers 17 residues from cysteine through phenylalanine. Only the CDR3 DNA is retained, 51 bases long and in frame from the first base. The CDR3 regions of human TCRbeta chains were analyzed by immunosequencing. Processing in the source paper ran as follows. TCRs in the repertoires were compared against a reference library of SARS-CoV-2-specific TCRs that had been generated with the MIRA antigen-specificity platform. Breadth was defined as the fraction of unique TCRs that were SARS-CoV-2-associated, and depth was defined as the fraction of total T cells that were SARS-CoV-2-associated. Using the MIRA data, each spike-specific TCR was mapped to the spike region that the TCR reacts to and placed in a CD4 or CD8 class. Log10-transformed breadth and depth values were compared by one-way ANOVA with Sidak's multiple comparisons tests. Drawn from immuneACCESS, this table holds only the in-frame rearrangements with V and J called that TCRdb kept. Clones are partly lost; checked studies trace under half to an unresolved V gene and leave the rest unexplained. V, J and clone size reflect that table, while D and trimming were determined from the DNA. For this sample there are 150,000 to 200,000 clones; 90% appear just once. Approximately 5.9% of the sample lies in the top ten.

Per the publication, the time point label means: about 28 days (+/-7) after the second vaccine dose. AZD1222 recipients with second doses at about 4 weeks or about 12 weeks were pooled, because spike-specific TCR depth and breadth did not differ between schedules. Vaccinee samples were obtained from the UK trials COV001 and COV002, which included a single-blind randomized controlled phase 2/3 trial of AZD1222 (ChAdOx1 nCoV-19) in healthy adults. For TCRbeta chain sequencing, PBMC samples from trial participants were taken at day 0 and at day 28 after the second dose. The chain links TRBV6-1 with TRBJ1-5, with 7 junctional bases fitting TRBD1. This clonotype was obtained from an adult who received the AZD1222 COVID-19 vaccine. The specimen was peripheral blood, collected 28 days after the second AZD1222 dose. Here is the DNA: TGTGCCAGCAGTGCATACCGGGACAGCTATTATAATCAGCCCCAGCATTTT. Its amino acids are CASSAYRDSYYNQPQHF.